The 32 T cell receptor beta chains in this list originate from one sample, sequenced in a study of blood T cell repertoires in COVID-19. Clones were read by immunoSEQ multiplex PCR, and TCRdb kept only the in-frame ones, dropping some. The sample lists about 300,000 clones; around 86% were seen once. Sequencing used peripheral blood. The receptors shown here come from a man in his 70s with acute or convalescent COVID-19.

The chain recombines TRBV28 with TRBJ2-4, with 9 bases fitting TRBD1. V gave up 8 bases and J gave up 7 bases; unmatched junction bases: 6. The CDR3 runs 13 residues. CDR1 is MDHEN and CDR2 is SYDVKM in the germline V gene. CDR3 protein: CASGGQGWNIQYF. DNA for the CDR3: TGTGCCAGCGGGGGACAGGGCTGGAACATTCAGTACTTC.

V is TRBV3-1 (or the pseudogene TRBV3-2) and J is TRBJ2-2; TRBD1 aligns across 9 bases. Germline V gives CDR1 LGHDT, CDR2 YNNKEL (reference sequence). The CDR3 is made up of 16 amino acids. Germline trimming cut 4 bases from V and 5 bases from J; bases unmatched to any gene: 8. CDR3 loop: CASSLPGQGWTGELFF. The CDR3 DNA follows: TGTGCCAGCAGCCTCCCGGGACAGGGATGGACCGGGGAGCTGTTTTTT.

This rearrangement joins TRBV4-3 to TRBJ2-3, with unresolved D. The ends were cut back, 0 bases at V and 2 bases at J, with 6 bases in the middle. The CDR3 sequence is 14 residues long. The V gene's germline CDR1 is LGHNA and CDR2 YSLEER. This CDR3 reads CASSQEAITDTQYF. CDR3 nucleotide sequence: TGCGCCAGCAGCCAAGAAGCCATCACAGATACGCAGTATTTT.

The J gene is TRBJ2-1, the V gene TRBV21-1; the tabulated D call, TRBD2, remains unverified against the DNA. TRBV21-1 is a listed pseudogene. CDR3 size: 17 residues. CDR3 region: CASSTNSPGLSPNEQFF. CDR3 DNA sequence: TGTGCCAGCAGCACGAACTCTCCGGGACTATCACCCAATGAGCAGTTCTTC.

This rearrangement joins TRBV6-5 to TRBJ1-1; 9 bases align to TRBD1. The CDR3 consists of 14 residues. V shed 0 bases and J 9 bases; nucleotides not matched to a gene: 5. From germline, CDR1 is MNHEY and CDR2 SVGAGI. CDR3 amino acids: CASSYSTGTGKAFF. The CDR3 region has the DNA TGTGCCAGCAGTTACTCGACTGGGACAGGGAAAGCTTTCTTT.

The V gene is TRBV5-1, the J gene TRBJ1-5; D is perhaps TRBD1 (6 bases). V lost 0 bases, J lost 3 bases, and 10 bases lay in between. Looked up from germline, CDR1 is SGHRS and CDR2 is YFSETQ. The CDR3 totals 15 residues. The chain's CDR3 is CASSLGTDTNQPQHF. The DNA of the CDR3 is TGCGCCAGCAGCTTGGGGACAGATACCAATCAGCCCCAGCATTTT. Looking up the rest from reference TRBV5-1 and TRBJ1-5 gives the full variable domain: KAGVTQTPRYLIKTRGQQVTLSCSPISGHRSVSWYQQTPGQGLQFLFEYFSETQRNKGNFPGRFSGRQFSNSRSEMNVSTLELGDSALYLCASSLGTDTNQPQHFGDGTRLSIL.

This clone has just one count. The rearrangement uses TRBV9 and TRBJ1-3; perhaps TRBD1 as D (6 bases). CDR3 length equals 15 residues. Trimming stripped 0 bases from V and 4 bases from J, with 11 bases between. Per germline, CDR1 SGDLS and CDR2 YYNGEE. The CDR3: CASSVAGGGGNTIYF. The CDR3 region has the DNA TGTGCCAGCAGCGTAGCGGGGGGGGGCGGAAACACCATATATTTT.

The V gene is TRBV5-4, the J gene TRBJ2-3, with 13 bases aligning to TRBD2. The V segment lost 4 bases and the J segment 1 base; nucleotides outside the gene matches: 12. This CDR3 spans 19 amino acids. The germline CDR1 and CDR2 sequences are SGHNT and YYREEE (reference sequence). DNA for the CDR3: TGTGCCAGCAGCAATCCCGGACTAGCGGGAGTATGGGGCACAGATACGCAGTATTTT. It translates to CASSNPGLAGVWGTDTQYF.

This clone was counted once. The CDR3 DNA sequence: TGTGCCAGCAGCGTAGCCATCCAGGGACTAGCGGGGGGGACCGTGGTGCGAGATACGCAGTATTTT. Protein sequence: CASSVAIQGLAGGTVVRDTQYF. This chain uses TRBV9 with TRBJ2-3; 16 nucleotides align to TRBD2. The germline V gene has CDR1 SGDLS and CDR2 YYNGEE. The CDR3 totals 22 residues. V was clipped by 0 bases and J by 5 bases; unmatched bases: 18.

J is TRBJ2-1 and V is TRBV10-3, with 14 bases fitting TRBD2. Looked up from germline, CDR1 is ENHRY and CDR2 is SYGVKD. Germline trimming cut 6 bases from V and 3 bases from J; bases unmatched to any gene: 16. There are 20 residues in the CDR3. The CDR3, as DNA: TGTGCCATCAGAGTACCACCGGGACTAGCGGGAGAAGGGGTCTACAATGAGCAGTTCTTC. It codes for CAIRVPPGLAGEGVYNEQFF.

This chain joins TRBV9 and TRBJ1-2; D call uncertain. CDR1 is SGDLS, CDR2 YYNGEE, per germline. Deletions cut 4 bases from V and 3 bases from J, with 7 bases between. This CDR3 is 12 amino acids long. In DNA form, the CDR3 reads TGTGCCAGCAGCCAGGTATACTATGGCTACACCTTC. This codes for CASSQVYYGYTF.

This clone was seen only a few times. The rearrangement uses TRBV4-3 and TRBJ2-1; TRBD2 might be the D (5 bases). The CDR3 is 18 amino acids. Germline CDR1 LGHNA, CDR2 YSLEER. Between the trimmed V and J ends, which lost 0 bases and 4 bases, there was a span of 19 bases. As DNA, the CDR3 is TGCGCCAGCAGCCAAGAGATTTTAGGAGCGGCTAATTACAATGAGCAGTTCTTC. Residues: CASSQEILGAANYNEQFF.

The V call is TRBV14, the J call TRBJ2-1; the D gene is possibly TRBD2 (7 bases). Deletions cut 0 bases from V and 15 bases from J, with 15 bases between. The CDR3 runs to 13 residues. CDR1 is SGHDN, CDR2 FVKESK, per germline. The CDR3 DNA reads TGTGCCAGCAGCCAAGATTTGGGGGGGCCCCCGTTCTTC. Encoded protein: CASSQDLGGPPFF.

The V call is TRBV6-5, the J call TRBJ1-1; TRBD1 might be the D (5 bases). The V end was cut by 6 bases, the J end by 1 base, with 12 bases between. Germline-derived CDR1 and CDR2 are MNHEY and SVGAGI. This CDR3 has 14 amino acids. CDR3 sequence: CASRPTGRNTEAFF. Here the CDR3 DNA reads TGTGCCAGCAGGCCTACAGGACGGAACACTGAAGCTTTCTTT.

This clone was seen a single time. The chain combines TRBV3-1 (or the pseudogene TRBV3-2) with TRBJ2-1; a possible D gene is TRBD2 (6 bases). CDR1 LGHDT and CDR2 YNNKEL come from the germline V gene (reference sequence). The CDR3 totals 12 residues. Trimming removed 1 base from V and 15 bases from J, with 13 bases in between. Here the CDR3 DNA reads TGTGCCAGCAGCCAAGCGGGCGGGATCCCGTTCTTC. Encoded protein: CASSQAGGIPFF.

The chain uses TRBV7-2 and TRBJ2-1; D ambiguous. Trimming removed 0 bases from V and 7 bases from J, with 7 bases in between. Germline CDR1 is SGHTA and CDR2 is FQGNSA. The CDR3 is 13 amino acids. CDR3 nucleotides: TGTGCCAGCAGCTTAGCCCCTCCTAATGAGCAGTTCTTC. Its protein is CASSLAPPNEQFF.

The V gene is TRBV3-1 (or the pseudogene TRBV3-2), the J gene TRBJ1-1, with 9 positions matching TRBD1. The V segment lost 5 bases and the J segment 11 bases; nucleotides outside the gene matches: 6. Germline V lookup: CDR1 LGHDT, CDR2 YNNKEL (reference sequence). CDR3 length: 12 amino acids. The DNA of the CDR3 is TGTGCCAGCAGCGCGGGGGACAGGGATGCTTTCTTT. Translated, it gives CASSAGDRDAFF.

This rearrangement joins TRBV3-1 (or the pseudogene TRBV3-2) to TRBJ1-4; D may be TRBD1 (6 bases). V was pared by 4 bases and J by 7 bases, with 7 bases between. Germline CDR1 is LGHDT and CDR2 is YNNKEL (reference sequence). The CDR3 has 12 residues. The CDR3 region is CASSPRGEKLFF. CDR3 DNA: TGTGCCAGCAGCCCCAGGGGTGAAAAACTGTTTTTT.

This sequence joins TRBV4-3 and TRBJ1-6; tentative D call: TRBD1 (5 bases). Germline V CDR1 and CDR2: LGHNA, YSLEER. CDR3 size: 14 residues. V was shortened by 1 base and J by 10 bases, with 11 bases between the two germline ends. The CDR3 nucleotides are TGCGCCAGCAGCCAAGGGTGGGGGGAATCACCCCTCCACTTT. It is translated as CASSQGWGESPLHF.

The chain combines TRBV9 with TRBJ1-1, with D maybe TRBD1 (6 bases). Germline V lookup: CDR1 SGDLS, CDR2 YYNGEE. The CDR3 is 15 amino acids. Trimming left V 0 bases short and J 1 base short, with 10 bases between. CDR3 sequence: CASSVVGTPNTEAFF. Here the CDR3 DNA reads TGTGCCAGCAGCGTAGTGGGGACACCGAACACTGAAGCTTTCTTT.

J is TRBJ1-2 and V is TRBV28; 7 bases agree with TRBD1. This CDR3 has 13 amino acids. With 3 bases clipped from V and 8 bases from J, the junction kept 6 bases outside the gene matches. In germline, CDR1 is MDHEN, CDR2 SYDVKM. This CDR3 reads CASSFDRAGGYTF. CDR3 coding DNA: TGTGCCAGCAGTTTCGACAGGGCCGGGGGCTACACCTTC.

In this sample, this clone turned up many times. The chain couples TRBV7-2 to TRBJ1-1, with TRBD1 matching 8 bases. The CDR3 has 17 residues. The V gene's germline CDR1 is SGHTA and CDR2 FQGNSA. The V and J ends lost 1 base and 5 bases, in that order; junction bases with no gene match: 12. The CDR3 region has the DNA TGTGCCAGCAGCTTAGTAGTAGGCAGGGGGCGAAGGACTGAAGCTTTCTTT. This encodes CASSLVVGRGRRTEAFF.

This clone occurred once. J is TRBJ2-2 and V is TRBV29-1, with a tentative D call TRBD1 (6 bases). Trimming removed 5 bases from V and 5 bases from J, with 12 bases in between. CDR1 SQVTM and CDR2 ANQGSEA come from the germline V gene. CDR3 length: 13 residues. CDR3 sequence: CSVSRGGTGELFF. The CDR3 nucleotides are TGCAGCGTTTCCAGGGGCGGGACCGGGGAGCTGTTTTTT.

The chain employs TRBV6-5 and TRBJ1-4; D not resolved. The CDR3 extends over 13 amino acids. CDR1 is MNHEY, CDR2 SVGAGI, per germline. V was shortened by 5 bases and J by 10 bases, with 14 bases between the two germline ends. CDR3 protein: CASSLLLGGKLFF. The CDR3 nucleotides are TGTGCCAGCAGTCTCCTCCTTGGAGGAAAACTGTTTTTT.

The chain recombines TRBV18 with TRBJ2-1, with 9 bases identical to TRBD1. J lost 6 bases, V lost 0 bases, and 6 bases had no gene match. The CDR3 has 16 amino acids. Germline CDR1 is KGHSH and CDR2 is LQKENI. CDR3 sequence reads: CASSPPGTGWGNEQFF. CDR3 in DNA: TGTGCCAGCTCACCACCGGGGACAGGGTGGGGCAATGAGCAGTTCTTC.

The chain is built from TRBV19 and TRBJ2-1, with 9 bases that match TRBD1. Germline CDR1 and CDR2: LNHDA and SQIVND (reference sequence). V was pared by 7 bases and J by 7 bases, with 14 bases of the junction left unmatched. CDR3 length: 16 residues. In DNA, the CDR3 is TGTGCCAGTACCCCGTGGAGTAGGACAGGGGTAAATGAGCAGTTCTTC. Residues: CASTPWSRTGVNEQFF.

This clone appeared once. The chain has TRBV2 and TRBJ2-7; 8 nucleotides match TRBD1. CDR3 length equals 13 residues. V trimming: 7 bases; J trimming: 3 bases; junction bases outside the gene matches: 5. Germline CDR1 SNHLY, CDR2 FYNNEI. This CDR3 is CASNSGQGYEQYF. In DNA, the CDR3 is TGTGCCAGCAATTCCGGACAGGGCTACGAGCAGTACTTC.

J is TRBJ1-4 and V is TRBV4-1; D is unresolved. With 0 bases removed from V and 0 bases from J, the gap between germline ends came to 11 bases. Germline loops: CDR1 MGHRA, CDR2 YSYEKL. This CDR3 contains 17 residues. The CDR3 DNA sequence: TGCGCCAGCAGCCAAGAAGTGCCAACTGCAACTAATGAAAAACTGTTTTTT. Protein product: CASSQEVPTATNEKLFF.

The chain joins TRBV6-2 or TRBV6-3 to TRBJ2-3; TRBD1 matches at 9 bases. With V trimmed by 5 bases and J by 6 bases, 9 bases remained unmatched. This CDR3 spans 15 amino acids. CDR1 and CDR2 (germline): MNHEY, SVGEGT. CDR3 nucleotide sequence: TGTGCCAGCAGTGACTGGACAGGGGCGGGGGATACGCAGTATTTT. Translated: CASSDWTGAGDTQYF.

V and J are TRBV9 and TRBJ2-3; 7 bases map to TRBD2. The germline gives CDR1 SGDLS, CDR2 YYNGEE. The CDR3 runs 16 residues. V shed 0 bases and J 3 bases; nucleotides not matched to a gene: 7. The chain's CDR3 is CASSVDLAGVTDTQYF. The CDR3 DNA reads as TGTGCCAGCAGCGTAGACCTGGCGGGAGTAACAGATACGCAGTATTTT.

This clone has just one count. The CDR3 coding sequence is TGTGCCAGCAGCCAACAGGGTGAAAAACTGTTTTTT. This gives the protein CASSQQGEKLFF. The V and J genes are TRBV3-1 (or the pseudogene TRBV3-2) and TRBJ1-4; D is possibly TRBD1 (5 bases). V gave up 2 bases and J gave up 7 bases, with 5 bases separating them. The CDR3 sequence is 12 residues long. The germline V gene encodes CDR1 LGHDT and CDR2 YNNKEL (reference sequence).

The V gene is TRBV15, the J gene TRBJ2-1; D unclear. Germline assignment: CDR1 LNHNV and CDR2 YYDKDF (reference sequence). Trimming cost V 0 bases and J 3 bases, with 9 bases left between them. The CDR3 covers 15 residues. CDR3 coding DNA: TGTGCCACCAGCAGAGATCTAGGCAGCTACAATGAGCAGTTCTTC. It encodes CATSRDLGSYNEQFF.